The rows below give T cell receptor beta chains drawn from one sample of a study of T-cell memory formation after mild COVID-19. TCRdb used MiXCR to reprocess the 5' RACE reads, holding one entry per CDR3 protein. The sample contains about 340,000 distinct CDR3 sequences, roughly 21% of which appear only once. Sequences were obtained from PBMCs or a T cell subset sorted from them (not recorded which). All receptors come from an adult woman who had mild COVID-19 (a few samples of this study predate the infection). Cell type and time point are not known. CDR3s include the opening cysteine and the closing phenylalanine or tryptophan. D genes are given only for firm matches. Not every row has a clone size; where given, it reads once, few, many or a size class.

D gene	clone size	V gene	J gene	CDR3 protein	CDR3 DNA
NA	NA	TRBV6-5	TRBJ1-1	CASGKRGKRDTEAFF	TGTGCCAGCGGAAAGAGGGGGAAGAGGGACACTGAAGCTTTCTTT
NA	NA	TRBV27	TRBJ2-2	CASSPTAVRRLRNTGELFF	TGTGCCAGCAGTCCTACTGCAGTTCGGAGGCTTCGGAACACCGGGGAGCTGTTTTTT
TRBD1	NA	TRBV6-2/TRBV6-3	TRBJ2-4	CASSYTGTVPPKYF	TGTGCCAGCAGTTACACCGGGACAGTACCCCCTAAGTACTTC
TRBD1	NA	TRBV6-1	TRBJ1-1	CASSAAAGQGGNGAFF	TGTGCCAGCAGTGCCGCCGCGGGGCAGGGGGGGAATGGAGCTTTCTTT
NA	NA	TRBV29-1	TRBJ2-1	CSVEGRSGLGFGNEQFF	TGCAGCGTTGAAGGTCGTTCGGGATTGGGGTTTGGAAATGAGCAGTTCTTC
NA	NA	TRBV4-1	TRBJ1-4	CASSHSGASSGEKLFF	TGCGCCAGCAGCCACTCGGGAGCCTCGTCGGGTGAAAAACTGTTTTTT
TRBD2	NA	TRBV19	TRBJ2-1	CASSMLGLAGDDEQFF	TGTGCCAGTAGTATGCTGGGACTAGCGGGAGATGATGAGCAGTTCTTC
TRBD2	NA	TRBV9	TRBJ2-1	CASSVGGTSGSTEQFF	TGTGCCAGCAGCGTAGGGGGGACTAGCGGGAGTACTGAGCAGTTCTTC
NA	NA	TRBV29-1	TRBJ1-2	CSVAYNDGYTF	TGCAGCGTTGCTTACAACGATGGCTACACCTTC
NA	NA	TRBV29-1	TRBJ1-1	CSVDMTGNTEAFF	TGCAGCGTTGATATGACGGGGAACACTGAAGCTTTCTTT
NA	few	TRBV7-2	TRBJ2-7	CASSDPGTNYEQYF	TGTGCCAGCAGCGATCCCGGGACAAACTACGAGCAGTACTTC
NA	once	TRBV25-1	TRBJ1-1	CASSESGSTEAFF	TGTGCCAGCAGTGAATCGGGGAGCACTGAAGCTTTCTTT
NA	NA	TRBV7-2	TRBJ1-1	CASSSTHGNTEAFF	TGTGCCAGCAGCTCAACCCACGGGAACACTGAAGCTTTCTTT
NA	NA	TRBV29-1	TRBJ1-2	CSVSTGTNYGYTF	TGCAGCGTTTCGACAGGTACTAACTATGGCTACACCTTC
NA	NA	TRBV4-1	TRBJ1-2	CASSQIRGAGYTF	TGCGCCAGCAGCCAAATTAGGGGAGCTGGCTACACCTTC
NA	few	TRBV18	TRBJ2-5	CASSPPPGVQETQYF	TGTGCCAGCTCACCTCCACCCGGAGTACAAGAGACCCAGTACTTC